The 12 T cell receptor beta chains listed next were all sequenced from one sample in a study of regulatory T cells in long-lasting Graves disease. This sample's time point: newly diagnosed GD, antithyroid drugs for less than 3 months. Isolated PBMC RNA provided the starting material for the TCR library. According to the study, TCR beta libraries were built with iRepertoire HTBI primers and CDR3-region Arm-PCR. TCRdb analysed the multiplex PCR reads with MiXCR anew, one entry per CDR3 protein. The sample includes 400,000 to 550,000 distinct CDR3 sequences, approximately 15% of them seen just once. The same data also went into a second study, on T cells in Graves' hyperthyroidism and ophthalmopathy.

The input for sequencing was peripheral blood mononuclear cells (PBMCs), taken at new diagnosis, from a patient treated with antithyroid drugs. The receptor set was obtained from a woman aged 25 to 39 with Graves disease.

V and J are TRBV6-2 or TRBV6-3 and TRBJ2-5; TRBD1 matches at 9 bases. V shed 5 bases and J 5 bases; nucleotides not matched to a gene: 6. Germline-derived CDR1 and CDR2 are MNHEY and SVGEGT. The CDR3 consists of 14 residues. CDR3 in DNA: TGTGCCAGCAGTCCTAACAGGGGGCGGGAGACCCAGTACTTC. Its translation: CASSPNRGRETQYF.

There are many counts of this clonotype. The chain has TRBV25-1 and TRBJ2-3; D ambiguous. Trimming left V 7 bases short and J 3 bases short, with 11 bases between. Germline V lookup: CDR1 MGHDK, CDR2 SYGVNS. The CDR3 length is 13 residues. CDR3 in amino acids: CASTVKSTDTQYF. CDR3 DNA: TGTGCCAGCACGGTTAAAAGTACAGATACGCAGTATTTT.

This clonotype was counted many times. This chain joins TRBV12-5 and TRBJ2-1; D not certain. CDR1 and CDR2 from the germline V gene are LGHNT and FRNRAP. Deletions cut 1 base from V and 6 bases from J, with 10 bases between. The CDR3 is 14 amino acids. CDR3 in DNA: TGTGCTAGTGGTTTGGGCTATGCGTCCAATGAGCAGTTCTTC. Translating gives CASGLGYASNEQFF.

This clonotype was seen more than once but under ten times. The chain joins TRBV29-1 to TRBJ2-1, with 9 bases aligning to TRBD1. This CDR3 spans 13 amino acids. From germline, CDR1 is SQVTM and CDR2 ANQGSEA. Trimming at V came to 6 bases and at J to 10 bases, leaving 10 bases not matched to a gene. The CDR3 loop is CSVLGQGPGEQFF. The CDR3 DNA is TGCAGCGTACTCGGACAGGGGCCAGGGGAGCAGTTCTTC.

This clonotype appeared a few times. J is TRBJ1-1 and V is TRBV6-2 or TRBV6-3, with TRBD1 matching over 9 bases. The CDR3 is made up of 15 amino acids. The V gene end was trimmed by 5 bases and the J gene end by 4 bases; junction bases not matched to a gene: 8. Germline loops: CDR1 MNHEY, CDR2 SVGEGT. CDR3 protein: CASSEKTGGSTEAFF. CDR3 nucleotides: TGTGCCAGCAGTGAAAAGACAGGGGGGAGCACTGAAGCTTTCTTT.

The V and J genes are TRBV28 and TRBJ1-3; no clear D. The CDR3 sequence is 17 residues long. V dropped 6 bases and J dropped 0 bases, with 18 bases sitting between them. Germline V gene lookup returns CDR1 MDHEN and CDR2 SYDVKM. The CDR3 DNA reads TGTGCCAGCAGGAAGACCCCTGGATCTTACTCTGGAAACACCATATATTTT. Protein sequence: CASRKTPGSYSGNTIYF.

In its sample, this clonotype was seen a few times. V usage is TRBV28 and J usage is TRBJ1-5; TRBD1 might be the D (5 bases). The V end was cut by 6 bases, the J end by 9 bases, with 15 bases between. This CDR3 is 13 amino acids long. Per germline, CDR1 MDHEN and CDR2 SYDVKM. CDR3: CASSPRGLRPQHF. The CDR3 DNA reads TGTGCCAGCAGCCCCCGGGGCTTGAGGCCCCAGCATTTT.

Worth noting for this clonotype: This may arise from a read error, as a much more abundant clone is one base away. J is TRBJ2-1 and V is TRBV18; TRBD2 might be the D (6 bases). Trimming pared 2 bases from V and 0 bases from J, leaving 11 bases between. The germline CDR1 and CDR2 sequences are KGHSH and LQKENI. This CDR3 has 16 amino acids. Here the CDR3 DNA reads TGTGCCAGCTCACCAGCGCGGCGGGGCTCCTACAATGAGCAGTTCTTC. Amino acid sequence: CASSPARRGSYNEQFF.

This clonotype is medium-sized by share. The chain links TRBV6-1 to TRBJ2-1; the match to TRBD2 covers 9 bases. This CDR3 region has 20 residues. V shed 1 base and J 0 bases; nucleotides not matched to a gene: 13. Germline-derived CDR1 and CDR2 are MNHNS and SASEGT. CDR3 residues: CASSEEPPGLAGGSYNEQFF. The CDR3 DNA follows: TGTGCCAGCAGTGAAGAGCCTCCGGGACTAGCAGGGGGCTCCTACAATGAGCAGTTCTTC.

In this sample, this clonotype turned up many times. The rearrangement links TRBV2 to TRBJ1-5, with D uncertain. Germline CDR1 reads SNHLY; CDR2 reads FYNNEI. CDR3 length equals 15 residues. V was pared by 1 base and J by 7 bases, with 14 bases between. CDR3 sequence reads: CASSEGPGKDQPQHF. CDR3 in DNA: TGTGCCAGCAGTGAAGGACCGGGCAAAGACCAGCCCCAGCATTTT.

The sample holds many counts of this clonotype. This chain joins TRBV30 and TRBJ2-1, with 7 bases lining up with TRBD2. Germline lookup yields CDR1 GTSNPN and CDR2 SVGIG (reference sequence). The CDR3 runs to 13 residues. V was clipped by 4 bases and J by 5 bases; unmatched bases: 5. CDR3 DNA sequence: TGTGCCTGGAATTGGGGAGGGGACAATGAGCAGTTCTTC. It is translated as CAWNWGGDNEQFF.

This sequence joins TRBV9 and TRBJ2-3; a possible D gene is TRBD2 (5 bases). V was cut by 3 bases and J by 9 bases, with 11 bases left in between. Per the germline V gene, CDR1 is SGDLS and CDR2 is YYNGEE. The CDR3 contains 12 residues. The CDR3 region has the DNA TGTGCCAGCAGCGCGGGCCCGGGAACGCAGTATTTT. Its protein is CASSAGPGTQYF. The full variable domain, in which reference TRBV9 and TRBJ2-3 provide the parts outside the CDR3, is DSGVTQTPKHLITATGQRVTLRCSPRSGDLSVYWYQQSLDQGLQFLIQYYNGEERAKGNILERFSAQQFPDLHSELNLSSLELGDSALYFCASSAGPGTQYFGPGTRLTVL.